One and the same sample provided the 12 T cell receptor beta chains below, sequenced in a study of CXCR3-negative and CXCR3-positive naive CD8 T cells (dated by TCRdb to the late 2010s). TCRdb lists the instrument as NextSeq 550. The Human TCR Profiling Kit (MiLaboratory) was used to make UMI-labeled 5' RACE TRB cDNA libraries. TCRdb reprocessed the reads and lists each CDR3 protein sequence as a single entry, with no DNA. The sample's table lists a count of about 38,000 distinct CDR3 sequences. Together, the top ten hold around 13% of the sample. Material: memory CD8+ T cells from blood. The sample's cell subset or site, from its label and the paper: conventional CD8+ memory T cells (TMEM), sorted as controls. Receptor source: a human donor in good health. Some clones in this sample may be carry-over from other donors' samples.

V is TRBV20-1 and J is TRBJ1-6; TCRdb proposes TRBD1, but this gene call is untestable without DNA. Germline V gives CDR1 DFQATT, CDR2 SNEGSKA (reference sequence). This CDR3 has 14 amino acids. CDR3 protein: CSARQGRDNSPLHF.

The gene calls are TRBV7-3 and TRBJ2-1; no DNA is available, so the TRBD2 call from TCRdb remains unchecked. The CDR3 sequence is 17 residues long. The V gene's germline CDR1 is SGHTA and CDR2 FQGTGA. The chain's CDR3 is CASSLGASGGDRNEQFF.

The chain links TRBV29-1 to TRBJ2-5. This CDR3 comprises 13 residues. The germline V gene has CDR1 SQVTM and CDR2 ANQGSEA. The CDR3 region is CSVAFGIEETQYF.

This rearrangement joins TRBV9 to TRBJ1-2; lacking DNA, the TRBD1 call made by TCRdb goes unchecked. Germline CDR1 SGDLS, CDR2 YYNGEE. CDR3 size: 13 residues. The chain's CDR3 is CASEKGRGHGYTF.

The chain has TRBV12-3 or TRBV12-4 and TRBJ2-7. CDR3 length equals 12 residues. CDR3 sequence: CASSPNNNEQYF.

The chain joins TRBV28 to TRBJ1-6. The CDR3 consists of 14 residues. The germline CDR1 and CDR2 sequences are MDHEN and SYDVKM. The CDR3 spells CASSPQGNSFTLHF.

The V gene is TRBV29-1, the J gene TRBJ1-5; TCRdb's D call of TRBD1 is untestable without DNA. There are 15 residues in the CDR3. CDR1 and CDR2 (germline): SQVTM, ANQGSEA. The CDR3 is CSVFRVLPSNQPQHF.

The chain links TRBV19 to TRBJ2-2. Germline V lookup: CDR1 LNHDA, CDR2 SQIVND (reference sequence). The CDR3 sequence is 14 residues long. The CDR3 spells CASSMSANTGELFF.

This clonotype is deemed medium-sized (0.01 to 0.1%) by its frequency. This chain connects TRBV24-1 to TRBJ2-2; there is no DNA to check the TCRdb D call of TRBD1. Germline CDR1 KGHDR, CDR2 SFDVKD. The CDR3 extends over 13 amino acids. The CDR3 here is CATSDPGSGELFF.

This chain connects TRBV20-1 to TRBJ2-2; no DNA is available, so the TRBD1 call from TCRdb remains unchecked. CDR1 and CDR2 (germline): DFQATT, SNEGSKA (reference sequence). The CDR3 extends over 13 amino acids. This chain's CDR3 is CSARGGPAGELFF.

CDR3 loop: CSVETQGYEQYF. The chain is built from TRBV29-1 and TRBJ2-7; the D call from TCRdb, TRBD1, cannot be confirmed without DNA. Germline assignment: CDR1 SQVTM and CDR2 ANQGSEA. The CDR3 length is 12 residues.

The chain combines TRBV6-2 or TRBV6-3 with TRBJ1-5. Germline assignment: CDR1 MNHEY and CDR2 SVGEGT. The CDR3 extends over 15 amino acids. CDR3 sequence reads: CASSELDGWNQPQHF.